Listed here is a single T cell receptor (beta chain). The antigen is unknown. With the read ending 3 residues before the CDR3 end, the germline J gene is used to fill in that end. Trimming cost V 8 bases and J 4 bases, with 11 bases left between them. The CDR3 sequence is 12 residues long. From germline, CDR1 is MNHNS and CDR2 SASEGT. These data belong to a study of T cells in women clearing cervical HPV infection. Study outcomes and limitations: Effector/memory and HPV-specific T cells were not isolated, and association timing is unknown.

Cervical HPV DNA detected by MY09/MY11 PCR, typed by dot-blot. Here immunoSEQ multiplex PCR was the method, and the copy in TCRdb shows in-frame clones only, minus some. The repertoire table contains 46,000 or so clones. The chain links TRBV6-1 to TRBJ2-5, with D possibly matching TRBD2 (5 bases). Source material: blood buffy coat. This TCR was sampled from a woman aged 18 to 75 with a cervical HPV16 infection that either progressed to CIN3+ or cleared (not recorded which). The CDR3 bases that were read are TGTGCCAGCGGTGGACTTAGAGAGACC. It encodes CASGGLRET. The entire CDR3 reads CASGGLRETQYF.